Shown below are 27 T cell receptor beta chains from a single sample sequenced in a study of blood T cell repertoires in COVID-19. Profiling relied on immunoSEQ multiplex PCR, and the TCRdb table lists in-frame clones only, not all of them. The table lists about 170,000 clones, about 87% of them singletons. Sample: peripheral blood. These TCRs come from a man aged 60-69 years with acute or convalescent COVID-19.

This clone was detected only once. This rearrangement joins TRBV27 to TRBJ1-2; 7 positions agree with TRBD1. CDR3 length equals 13 residues. Germline CDR1 reads MNHEY; CDR2 reads SMNVEV (reference sequence). V lost 8 bases, J lost 5 bases, and 8 bases stayed unmatched. The CDR3 reads CASRRQGGYGYTF. In DNA, the CDR3 is TGTGCCAGCCGTCGACAGGGTGGGTATGGCTACACCTTC.

The chain joins TRBV19 to TRBJ1-5; 10 positions match TRBD1. Germline trimming cut 9 bases from V and 2 bases from J; bases unmatched to any gene: 7. The CDR3 runs to 15 residues. Germline V gene data show CDR1 as LNHDA and CDR2 as SQIVND (reference sequence). CDR3 bases: TGTGCCAGCAGACAGGGGGCCTCCGGCAATCAGCCCCAGCATTTT. This sequence encodes CASRQGASGNQPQHF.

The CDR3 protein is CASNHGLAESTDTQYF. CDR3 bases: TGTGCCAGCAACCATGGACTAGCGGAAAGCACAGATACGCAGTATTTT. V and J are TRBV7-9 and TRBJ2-3, with 10 bases lining up with TRBD2. Germline-derived CDR1 and CDR2 are SEHNR and FQNEAQ (reference sequence). There are 16 residues in the CDR3. Trimming cost V 7 bases and J 0 bases; bases outside gene matches: 7.

The chain uses TRBV6-5 and TRBJ1-5, with 12 bases aligning to TRBD1. The CDR3 has 15 residues. V gave up 10 bases and J gave up 7 bases; unmatched junction bases: 11. Germline V gene data show CDR1 as MNHEY and CDR2 as SVGAGI. CDR3 residues: CATRPGTGGVQPQHF. The CDR3 bases are TGTGCCACCCGGCCGGGGACAGGGGGCGTGCAGCCCCAGCATTTT.

The rearrangement uses TRBV18 and TRBJ2-5; TRBD2 aligns across 16 bases. The V segment lost 3 bases and the J segment 5 bases; nucleotides outside the gene matches: 9. Germline CDR1 is KGHSH and CDR2 is LQKENI. The CDR3 has 18 amino acids. CDR3 amino acids: CASSPGLAGGPERETQYF. The CDR3 region has the DNA TGTGCCAGCTCACCGGGACTAGCGGGAGGGCCTGAACGGGAGACCCAGTACTTC.

The chain links TRBV11-2 to TRBJ1-6; 8 bases agree with TRBD1. Per the germline V gene, CDR1 is SGHAT and CDR2 is FQNNGV. The CDR3 loop spans 15 amino acids. J was trimmed by 10 bases and V by 1 base; bases with no gene match: 6. CDR3 in DNA: TGTGCCAGCAGCTTAGTTAGGCAGGGGGCCTCACCCCTCCACTTT. It codes for CASSLVRQGASPLHF.

The CDR3 sequence: CASSQDGTSGGAADTQYF. CDR3 nucleotides: TGTGCCAGCAGCCAAGACGGGACTAGCGGGGGGGCGGCAGATACGCAGTATTTT. This sequence joins TRBV3-1 (or the pseudogene TRBV3-2) and TRBJ2-3; TRBD2 agrees at 16 bases. V was clipped by 0 bases and J by 4 bases; unmatched bases: 4. CDR3 length: 18 residues. The germline gives CDR1 LGHDT, CDR2 YNNKEL (reference sequence).

This chain links TRBV6-5 with TRBJ2-5, with 10 bases that match TRBD1. This CDR3 spans 14 amino acids. J was trimmed by 5 bases and V by 6 bases; bases with no gene match: 6. From germline, CDR1 is MNHEY and CDR2 SVGAGI. In nucleotides, the CDR3 is TGTGCCAGCAGGATCGGGACAGGGGAGGAGACCCAGTACTTC. It specifies CASRIGTGEETQYF.

V gene TRBV5-4 combines with J gene TRBJ2-7, with D uncertain. The germline gives CDR1 SGHNT, CDR2 YYREEE (reference sequence). The CDR3 has 13 residues. The germline V and J ends were trimmed by 4 bases and 0 bases, with 8 bases remaining between them. CDR3 protein: CASSLLPSYEQYV. The DNA for the CDR3 is TGTGCCAGCAGCCTCCTCCCCTCCTACGAGCAGTACGTC.

This sequence joins TRBV6-5 and TRBJ1-5; TRBD1 might be the D (5 bases). CDR3 length: 15 residues. V lost 5 bases and J 5 bases, leaving 16 bases between the germline ends. Germline CDR1 and CDR2: MNHEY and SVGAGI. CDR3 in amino acids: CASSRQGIGDQPQHF. CDR3 nucleotides: TGTGCCAGCAGTCGCCAGGGTATAGGGGATCAGCCCCAGCATTTT.

V and J are TRBV6-5 and TRBJ1-2; a weak D match, TRBD1 (6 bases). The V gene lost 8 bases and the J gene lost 8 bases, with 18 bases spanning the gap. Germline-derived CDR1 and CDR2 are MNHEY and SVGAGI. The CDR3 covers 13 residues. The CDR3 protein is CASFKPARGGYTF. DNA of the CDR3: TGTGCCAGCTTTAAACCGGCCAGGGGCGGCTACACCTTC.

CDR3 protein: CASSLVEGGSYEQYF. CDR3 DNA sequence: TGTGCCAGCAGCTTAGTCGAGGGCGGTTCCTACGAGCAGTACTTC. V is TRBV11-3 and J is TRBJ2-7; D is possibly TRBD2 (5 bases). The CDR3 extends over 15 amino acids. Germline lookup yields CDR1 SGHNT and CDR2 YENEEA. Trimming took 1 base from V and 1 from J, leaving 11 bases between them.

The gene calls are TRBV24-1 and TRBJ1-2; the D gene is possibly TRBD1 (6 bases). This CDR3 region has 18 residues. Trimming left V 2 bases short and J 6 bases short, with 24 bases between. Germline values: CDR1 KGHDR, CDR2 SFDVKD. The CDR3 reads CATSDYRDAALGRDGYTF. The CDR3 DNA reads as TGTGCCACCAGTGATTACAGGGATGCCGCCCTAGGACGGGATGGCTACACCTTC.

This chain uses TRBV29-1 with TRBJ1-2; 7 bases agree with TRBD1. After removal of 4 bases from V and 0 bases from J, the junction contained 11 bases not matched to a gene. The CDR3 totals 16 residues. Germline V CDR1 and CDR2: SQVTM, ANQGSEA. The DNA of the CDR3 is TGCAGCGTTGGTATTAGGACAGGACTGACTAACTATGGCTACACCTTC. It translates to CSVGIRTGLTNYGYTF.

The chain couples TRBV5-5 to TRBJ1-1; TRBD1 agrees at 10 bases. J gave up 5 bases and V 3 bases, and 7 bases lay outside the gene matches. The CDR3 contains 15 residues. Germline CDR1 reads SGHKS; CDR2 reads YYEKEE (reference sequence). In DNA form, the CDR3 reads TGTGCCAGCAGCTACCTTCGGGGACAGGGGACTGAAGCTTTCTTT. This gives the protein CASSYLRGQGTEAFF.

The genes are TRBV9 and TRBJ2-1; 9 bases fit TRBD2. Per germline, CDR1 SGDLS and CDR2 YYNGEE. V lost 3 bases to trimming and J lost 12 bases; unmatched junction nucleotides: 10. The CDR3 sequence is 14 residues long. Written as DNA, the CDR3 is TGTGCCAGCAGCGGGGGGACTAGCTTCTCTTTGCAGTTCTTC. Translating it yields CASSGGTSFSLQFF.

The V gene is TRBV7-2, the J gene TRBJ2-2; the D gene is possibly TRBD2 (5 bases). This CDR3 is built from 14 residues. The V and J ends lost 1 base and 7 bases respectively, with 10 bases between them. Germline CDR1 and CDR2: SGHTA and FQGNSA. The CDR3 loop is CASSLGRGNGELFF. CDR3 nucleotide sequence: TGTGCCAGCAGCTTAGGTCGGGGAAACGGGGAGCTGTTTTTT.

V and J are TRBV4-1 and TRBJ1-3, with a possible D match to TRBD1 (6 bases). The V gene lost 0 bases and the J gene lost 7 bases, with 16 bases spanning the gap. This CDR3 is 16 amino acids long. Germline CDR1 reads MGHRA; CDR2 reads YSYEKL. CDR3 bases: TGCGCCAGCAGCCAAGATCGGGACAACTGGGCGAACACCATATATTTT. Translating gives CASSQDRDNWANTIYF.

This clone is a singleton in its sample. CDR3 coding DNA: TGTGCCAGCAGCTTAGGCGACAGGGGGAACACTGAAGCTTTCTTT. Residues: CASSLGDRGNTEAFF. The chain has TRBV13 and TRBJ1-1; 8 positions agree with TRBD1. The V segment lost 0 bases and the J segment 1 base; nucleotides outside the gene matches: 1. The CDR3 totals 15 residues. Germline CDR1 is PRHDT and CDR2 is FYEKMQ (reference sequence).

The rearrangement links TRBV7-2 to TRBJ2-5, with a possible D match to TRBD2 (5 bases). The CDR3 spans 14 residues. V lost 1 base, J lost 5 bases, and 11 bases lay in between. Germline assignment: CDR1 SGHTA and CDR2 FQGNSA. CDR3 bases: TGTGCCAGCAGCTTAGAACTAGTCGGTGAGACCCAGTACTTC. It translates to CASSLELVGETQYF. Based on the CDR3 plus reference TRBV7-2 and TRBJ2-5, the full variable domain is GAGVSQSPSNKVTEKGKDVELRCDPISGHTALYWYRQSLGQGLEFLIYFQGNSAPDKSGLPSDRFSAERTGGSVSTLTIQRTQQEDSAVYLCASSLELVGETQYFGPGTRLLVL.

The chain links TRBV7-2 to TRBJ2-1, with 14 bases aligning to TRBD2. Trimming took 3 bases from V and 8 from J; bases not matched to a gene: 3. The germline V gene has CDR1 SGHTA and CDR2 FQGNSA. The CDR3 covers 15 residues. The CDR3 here is CASSLGLAGAHEQFF. Written as DNA, the CDR3 is TGTGCCAGCAGCTTGGGACTAGCGGGAGCCCATGAGCAGTTCTTC.

V gene TRBV2 combines with J gene TRBJ2-1; unclear D gene. Between the trimmed V and J ends, which lost 5 bases and 6 bases, there was a span of 14 bases. In germline, CDR1 is SNHLY, CDR2 FYNNEI. CDR3 length: 14 residues. CDR3 DNA: TGTGCCAGCAGTTCCCTGGGTAGCAGCAATGAGCAGTTCTTC. Translated, it gives CASSSLGSSNEQFF.

This sequence joins TRBV24-1 and TRBJ2-1, with 10 bases aligning to TRBD2. The germline CDR1 and CDR2 sequences are KGHDR and SFDVKD. The CDR3 is 17 residues long. Germline trimming cut 4 bases from V and 0 bases from J; bases unmatched to any gene: 5. The CDR3 here is CATSDLLAGDSYNEQFF. In DNA, the CDR3 is TGTGCCACCAGTGACCTCCTAGCGGGGGACTCCTACAATGAGCAGTTCTTC.

This clone has only one observation. This sequence joins TRBV11-1 and TRBJ1-2; maybe TRBD1 (5 bases). In germline, CDR1 is SGHAT, CDR2 FQDESV (reference sequence). The V gene lost 5 bases and the J gene lost 4 bases, with 17 bases spanning the gap. The CDR3 is 15 residues long. The CDR3 loop reads CASSPADGGTYGYTF. CDR3 bases: TGTGCCAGCAGCCCAGCAGATGGAGGGACCTATGGCTACACCTTC. Filled out from reference TRBV11-1 and TRBJ1-2, the complete variable domain reads EAEVAQSPRYKITEKSQAVAFWCDPISGHATLYWYRQILGQGPELLVQFQDESVVDDSQLPKDRFSAERLKGVDSTLKIQPAELGDSAMYLCASSPADGGTYGYTFGSGTRLTVV.

The rearrangement joins TRBV6-1 to TRBJ2-7, with 7 bases matching TRBD1. The CDR3 runs 14 residues. Germline V gene lookup returns CDR1 MNHNS and CDR2 SASEGT. Trimming cost V 0 bases and J 3 bases; bases outside gene matches: 2. CDR3 DNA: TGTGCCAGCAGTGAAGCATCAGGGGGCTACGAGCAGTACGTC. Its translation is CASSEASGGYEQYV.

The chain joins TRBV3-1 (or the pseudogene TRBV3-2) to TRBJ2-7; D is possibly TRBD2 (5 bases). V was shortened by 2 bases and J by 2 bases, with 10 bases between the two germline ends. Per germline, CDR1 LGHDT and CDR2 YNNKEL (reference sequence). This CDR3 is 14 amino acids long. CDR3 bases: TGTGCCAGCAGCCAATGGACTGCTACCTACGAGCAGTACTTC. Translation gives CASSQWTATYEQYF.

This chain joins TRBV6-2 or TRBV6-3 and TRBJ2-3, with D tentatively TRBD1 (5 bases). V was cut by 2 bases and J by 4 bases, with 10 bases left in between. CDR1 and CDR2 (germline): MNHEY, SVGEGT. This CDR3 contains 14 residues. CDR3: CASSYTRAADTQYF. CDR3 DNA: TGTGCCAGCAGTTACACCAGGGCCGCAGATACGCAGTATTTT.